This record looks at one TCR beta chain sequence and its context. What it binds is not known. The CDR3 runs 14 residues. The V end was cut by 1 base, the J end by 5 bases, with 10 bases between. The sample comes from a study of shared clonotypes between healthy human individuals. Study-wide findings and caveats: Some clonotypes were shared by all four sorted-subset donors, while others were not shared. The non-shared ones had lower generation probabilities than the shared ones. Sharing across a few donors was seen in 4% to 6.5% of naive CD4 clonotypes.

Here immunoSEQ multiplex PCR was the method, and the copy in TCRdb shows in-frame clones only, minus some. Altogether under 2,500,000 clones are present, around 95% being singletons, with the ten largest covering about 0.13%. The chain joins TRBV5-3 to TRBJ1-5; D is undetermined. TRBV5-3 is flagged as an ORF with uncertain function. Sequencing used naive CD4+ T cells sorted from blood. This sample's subset: CD45RA+ positively selected. The receptor was derived from a man aged 18 to 30 in good health. As DNA, the CDR3 is TGTGCCAGAAGCTTGTTTAGTGGAGATCAGCCCCAGCATTTT. It encodes CARSLFSGDQPQHF.